Listed here are 25 T cell receptor beta chains from one sample, sequenced in a study of blood T cell repertoires in COVID-19. This table comes from immunoSEQ multiplex PCR, and its TCRdb copy is limited to in-frame clones, with some not included. Of 250,000 to 350,000 clones in the sample, 89% are singletons; the top ten hold approximately 12%. The sample was peripheral blood. Receptors were obtained from a woman between 55 and 75 years old with acute or convalescent COVID-19.

This chain joins TRBV28 and TRBJ2-1; weak D call: TRBD1 (6 bases). The germline V gene has CDR1 MDHEN and CDR2 SYDVKM. V lost 3 bases to trimming and J lost 6 bases, with 12 bases between them. This CDR3 is 14 amino acids long. This chain's CDR3 is CASSFGRGFNEQFF. DNA of the CDR3: TGTGCCAGCAGTTTCGGAAGGGGGTTCAATGAGCAGTTCTTC.

The chain couples TRBV7-8 to TRBJ2-1; 9 nucleotides line up with TRBD1. Germline CDR1 reads SGHVS; CDR2 reads FQNEAQ. The CDR3 contains 15 residues. The J segment lost 7 bases and the V segment lost 2 bases, leaving 6 bases of the junction unmatched. The CDR3, as DNA: TGTGCCAGCAGCTTAACAGGGGGCGGCTATAATGAGCAGTTCTTC. This gives the protein CASSLTGGGYNEQFF.

CDR3 amino acids: CASSQDPRRTGWKLSTEAFF. Here the CDR3 DNA reads TGCGCCAGCAGCCAAGATCCCCGCCGGACAGGGTGGAAACTAAGCACTGAAGCTTTCTTT. The V and J genes are TRBV4-3 and TRBJ1-1; 8 nucleotides line up with TRBD1. The CDR3 has 20 residues. The V segment lost 0 bases and the J segment 4 bases; nucleotides outside the gene matches: 19. Germline lookup yields CDR1 LGHNA and CDR2 YSLEER.

The chain has TRBV27 and TRBJ2-5, with D perhaps matching TRBD1 (6 bases). The V gene lost 1 base and the J gene lost 3 bases, with 12 bases spanning the gap. This CDR3 comprises 15 residues. Germline-derived CDR1 and CDR2 are MNHEY and SMNVEV (reference sequence). The CDR3 DNA reads TGTGCCAGCAGTTTATTGACACAGGGTGAAGAGACCCAGTACTTC. Protein product: CASSLLTQGEETQYF.

The chain recombines TRBV7-2 with TRBJ2-3; D gene unclear. The CDR3 is made up of 11 amino acids. CDR1 and CDR2 from the germline V gene are SGHTA and FQGNSA. With 3 bases removed from V and 6 bases from J, the gap between germline ends came to 4 bases. CDR3 sequence: CASSLEDTQYF. The CDR3, as DNA: TGTGCCAGCAGCTTGGAGGATACGCAGTATTTT.

The rearrangement uses TRBV28 and TRBJ2-3; 8 positions agree with TRBD2. V shed 4 bases, J shed 5 bases, and the junction held 8 bases outside the gene matches. Looked up from germline, CDR1 is MDHEN and CDR2 is SYDVKM. The CDR3 sequence is 15 residues long. CDR3 coding DNA: TGTGCCAGCAGTTGGGCTAGCGGGTTTAAAGATACGCAGTATTTT. It encodes CASSWASGFKDTQYF.

The chain has TRBV7-9 and TRBJ1-6, with 7 bases identical to TRBD1. Unmatched junction bases numbered 5, after V lost 2 bases and J lost 7 bases. The length of the CDR3 is 15 residues. Germline loops: CDR1 SEHNR, CDR2 FQNEAQ (reference sequence). CDR3 region: CASSLSQGDNSPLHF. As DNA, the CDR3 is TGTGCCAGCAGCTTATCGCAGGGGGACAATTCACCCCTCCACTTT.

The chain combines TRBV10-1 with TRBJ2-3; TRBD2 might be the D (6 bases). This CDR3 has 14 amino acids. Deletions cut 8 bases from V and 1 base from J, with 13 bases between. Germline values: CDR1 WNHNN, CDR2 SYGVQD (reference sequence). CDR3 in DNA: TGCGCCAGCCCACCCAAGCGGGGCACAGATACGCAGTATTTT. As protein: CASPPKRGTDTQYF.

This clone was seen once. V and J are TRBV5-5 and TRBJ2-1; no firm D call. There are 13 residues in the CDR3. V was trimmed by 3 bases and J by 4 bases, leaving 8 bases between them. In germline, CDR1 is SGHKS, CDR2 YYEKEE (reference sequence). CDR3 DNA sequence: TGTGCCAGCAGCTCCGAGGTATACAATGAGCAGTTCTTC. This translates into CASSSEVYNEQFF.

The V call is TRBV29-1, the J call TRBJ2-2; 7 nucleotides line up with TRBD1. CDR3 size: 15 residues. V gave up 6 bases and J gave up 2 bases; unmatched junction bases: 9. CDR1 and CDR2 from the germline V gene are SQVTM and ANQGSEA. The CDR3 DNA reads as TGCAGCGTCCGTGCAGGGACAGCAAACACCGGGGAGCTGTTTTTT. It is translated as CSVRAGTANTGELFF.

The V call is TRBV28, the J call TRBJ1-4; 8 bases line up with TRBD1. This CDR3 is built from 19 residues. The germline V gene has CDR1 MDHEN and CDR2 SYDVKM. The V and J ends lost 3 bases and 2 bases, in that order; junction bases with no gene match: 14. As DNA, the CDR3 is TGTGCCAGCAGTTTCCTCCCTGGACAGGGAGACGAGACTAATGAAAAACTGTTTTTT. It encodes CASSFLPGQGDETNEKLFF.

Of note for this clone: Given a much more abundant clone one base away, this may be a read error. Other DNA sequences within the sample encode an identical CDR3. The V call is TRBV7-9, the J call TRBJ2-3, with D tentatively TRBD2 (6 bases). Germline lookup yields CDR1 SEHNR and CDR2 FQNEAQ (reference sequence). Trimming shortened V by 3 bases and J by 0 bases, and 7 bases separated the two germline ends. This CDR3 region has 14 residues. CDR3 coding DNA: TGTGCCAGCAGCTTGGAGGGAAGCACAGATACGCAGTATTTT. Protein product: CASSLEGSTDTQYF. The full variable domain, its missing parts supplied by reference TRBV7-9 and TRBJ2-3, is DTGVSQNPRHKITKRGQNVTFRCDPISEHNRLYWYRQTLGQGPEFLTYFQNEAQLEKSRLLSDRFSAERPKGSFSTLEIQRTEQGDSAMYLCASSLEGSTDTQYFGPGTRLTVL.

The table lists this clone with a count of one. This chain joins TRBV21-1 and TRBJ1-5; the table's D call, TRBD1, has no DNA check behind it. TRBV21-1 is a listed pseudogene. The CDR3 is 14 residues long. The CDR3 bases are TGTGCCAGTAGGGACAGGGGGCGAAATCAGCCCCAGCATTTT. Residues: CASRDRGRNQPQHF.

The rearrangement joins TRBV4-2 to TRBJ1-1; 10 nucleotides align to TRBD1. The CDR3 loop spans 14 amino acids. The ends lost 4 bases at V and 7 bases at J; junction bases unmatched: 6. The germline CDR1 and CDR2 sequences are LGHNA and YNFKEQ. In nucleotides, the CDR3 is TGTGCCAGCAGCCGACCGGGACAGGGGAGTGAAGCTTTCTTT. Translating gives CASSRPGQGSEAFF.

This clone was observed a few times. This chain joins TRBV7-9 and TRBJ1-1; 8 bases are a match to TRBD1. Germline CDR1 and CDR2: SEHNR and FQNEAQ (reference sequence). The CDR3 has 16 residues. Trimming cost V 6 bases and J 3 bases; bases outside gene matches: 12. The CDR3 DNA reads TGTGCCAGCAGTCGTGCAGGGGGCCGGGTGGACACTGAAGCTTTCTTT. Protein sequence: CASSRAGGRVDTEAFF.

The CDR3 sequence is CASRLDRGSQETQYF. DNA of the CDR3: TGTGCCAGCAGGCTGGACAGGGGTTCCCAAGAGACCCAGTACTTC. The chain couples TRBV2 to TRBJ2-5; 9 nucleotides match TRBD1. This CDR3 region has 15 residues. Per germline, CDR1 SNHLY and CDR2 FYNNEI. V lost 6 bases and J lost 1; bases outside the gene matches: 6.

The rearrangement uses TRBV5-1 and TRBJ2-5; 8 bases fit TRBD1. The V segment lost 3 bases and the J segment 4 bases; nucleotides outside the gene matches: 8. This CDR3 contains 15 residues. Germline CDR1 SGHRS, CDR2 YFSETQ. CDR3: CASSWGQGASETQYF. CDR3 DNA sequence: TGCGCCAGCAGCTGGGGGCAGGGGGCTTCAGAGACCCAGTACTTC. The full variable domain, with the rest looked up from reference TRBV5-1 and TRBJ2-5, is KAGVTQTPRYLIKTRGQQVTLSCSPISGHRSVSWYQQTPGQGLQFLFEYFSETQRNKGNFPGRFSGRQFSNSRSEMNVSTLELGDSALYLCASSWGQGASETQYFGPGTRLLVL.

This sequence joins TRBV10-3 and TRBJ2-7; perhaps TRBD1 as D (6 bases). This CDR3 is built from 13 residues. Germline V lookup: CDR1 ENHRY, CDR2 SYGVKD. The V and J ends lost 5 bases and 3 bases respectively, with 11 bases between them. CDR3 sequence reads: CAISPGTNYEQYF. The CDR3 DNA is TGTGCCATCAGTCCTGGGACAAACTACGAGCAGTACTTC.

The rearrangement uses TRBV6-6 and TRBJ2-6; 10 positions agree with TRBD1. From germline, CDR1 is MNHNY and CDR2 SVGAGI (reference sequence). The ends lost 5 bases at V and 4 bases at J; junction bases unmatched: 14. CDR3 length: 19 amino acids. CDR3 amino acids: CASSPTGGAANGGANVLTF. CDR3 coding DNA: TGTGCCAGCAGTCCGACAGGGGGCGCGGCAAATGGAGGGGCCAACGTCCTGACTTTC.

This CDR3 is CSASGSRGSQPQHF. CDR3 DNA: TGCAGTGCTAGTGGCTCTCGGGGGAGTCAGCCCCAGCATTTT. V usage is TRBV20-1 and J usage is TRBJ1-5, with D perhaps TRBD1 (5 bases). Germline V CDR1 and CDR2: DFQATT, SNEGSKA (reference sequence). The V end was cut by 3 bases, the J end by 6 bases, with 15 bases between. CDR3 length equals 14 residues.

This clone was observed a single time. The V call is TRBV2, the J call TRBJ1-5; no clear D. Germline V gene sequence: CDR1 SNHLY, CDR2 FYNNEI. The CDR3 loop spans 14 amino acids. For the CDR3, the DNA is TGTGCTTCTCATGCGGGGAATAGCAATCAGCCCCAGCATTTT. This encodes CASHAGNSNQPQHF.

J is TRBJ1-1 and V is TRBV19; maybe TRBD1 (6 bases). The CDR3 is made up of 13 amino acids. V dropped 10 bases and J dropped 0 bases, with 12 bases sitting between them. Germline-derived CDR1 and CDR2 are LNHDA and SQIVND (reference sequence). In nucleotides, the CDR3 is TGTGCCACCAGGGGCGTATTGAACACTGAAGCTTTCTTT. Translated, it gives CATRGVLNTEAFF.

The V and J genes are TRBV6-6 and TRBJ2-2; 7 nucleotides line up with TRBD1. Unmatched junction bases numbered 5, after V lost 7 bases and J lost 3 bases. This CDR3 is built from 14 residues. The germline V gene encodes CDR1 MNHNY and CDR2 SVGAGI (reference sequence). The CDR3 sequence: CASTSTGHTGELFF. CDR3 DNA sequence: TGTGCCAGCACCTCGACAGGGCACACCGGGGAGCTGTTTTTT.

The chain recombines TRBV3-1 (or the pseudogene TRBV3-2) with TRBJ2-4; 7 bases match TRBD2. V was pared by 5 bases and J by 7 bases, with 14 bases of the junction left unmatched. Germline CDR1 and CDR2: LGHDT and YNNKEL (reference sequence). This CDR3 contains 16 residues. CDR3 amino acids: CASSKKTSLGRNIQYF. CDR3 in DNA: TGTGCCAGCAGCAAAAAGACTAGCTTAGGTAGGAACATTCAGTACTTC.

The chain recombines TRBV4-3 with TRBJ2-5; D gene uncertain. The CDR3 loop spans 13 amino acids. Germline lookup yields CDR1 LGHNA and CDR2 YSLEER. V lost 1 base, J lost 3 bases, and 6 bases lay in between. The CDR3 nucleotides are TGCGCCAGCAGCCAAGTCAGGAAAGAGACCCAGTACTTC. It specifies CASSQVRKETQYF.